This is a list of T cell receptor beta chains from one sample in a study of T cell responses to AZD1222 COVID-19 vaccine. Libraries were prepared by immunoSEQ multiplex PCR; TCRdb keeps only in-frame clonotypes and omits some of them. The table records about 100,000 clones, roughly 92% of them present only once. The starting material was peripheral blood, obtained 28 days after the second AZD1222 dose. These receptors were obtained from an adult who received the AZD1222 COVID-19 vaccine. Each CDR3 is given with its conserved first and last residue. Each record gives: clone size, D gene, CDR3 length, J gene, V gene, CDR3 DNA, CDR3 protein. D genes are given only for firm matches. Not every row has a clone size; where given, it reads once, few, many or a size class.

- - 15 TRBJ1-2 TRBV3-1/TRBV3-2 TGTGCCAGCAGCCAAGGACAGACAGACTCCTATGGCTACACCTTC CASSQGQTDSYGYTF
- TRBD2 17 TRBJ2-2 TRBV24-1 TGTGCCACCAGTGATTCCGTTAGCGGGATGAACACCGGGGAGCTGTTTTTT CATSDSVSGMNTGELFF
- - 13 TRBJ1-2 TRBV11-2 TGTGCCAGCAGCTTAGGTGGCGTCTATGGCTACACCTTC CASSLGGVYGYTF
- - 17 TRBJ2-7 TRBV5-4 TGTGCCAGCAGCTTGAGGGGGAAGGGCGGGAGCTCCTACGAGCAGTACTTC CASSLRGKGGSSYEQYF
- - 14 TRBJ1-2 TRBV18 TGTGCCAGCTCACCACCGAACATGGAGGCTGGCTACACCTTC CASSPPNMEAGYTF
- - 13 TRBJ2-2 TRBV7-2 TGTGCCAGCAGCAAACAGGGTTCCGGGGAGCTGTTTTTT CASSKQGSGELFF
- TRBD1 15 TRBJ2-1 TRBV7-2 TGTGCCAGCAGCCCCGACAGGGGGCGGCCCAATGAGCAGTTCTTC CASSPDRGRPNEQFF
- - 13 TRBJ2-7 TRBV27 TGTGCCAGCAGTTATACGGACCTCTACGAGCAGTACTTC CASSYTDLYEQYF
- - 15 TRBJ2-7 TRBV15 TGTGCCACCAGCAATTTCGGGTCCACGCTCTACGAGCAGTACTTC CATSNFGSTLYEQYF
- TRBD1 15 TRBJ2-3 TRBV7-9 TGTGCCAGCAGCCCTACCGGGACAGGGAGAAATACGCAGTATTTT CASSPTGTGRNTQYF
- TRBD1 15 TRBJ2-6 TRBV6-5 TGTGCCAGCAGGACAGGGGGCGCTGGGGCCAACGTCCTGACTTTC CASRTGGAGANVLTF
- - 13 TRBJ1-1 TRBV5-1 TGCGCCAGCAGACTGGGAGTGAACACTGAAGCTTTCTTT CASRLGVNTEAFF
- - 17 TRBJ1-4 TRBV5-1 TGCGCCAGCAGCTTTGGTATGGAACGGGGGTCTAGAGAAAAACTGTTTTTT CASSFGMERGSREKLFF
- - 13 TRBJ2-3 TRBV15 TGTGCCACCAGCTTCCGACTACCAGATACGCAGTATTTT CATSFRLPDTQYF
- - 13 TRBJ2-7 TRBV6-5 TGTGCCAGCAGTTACCCGGGGACCTACGAGCAGTACTTC CASSYPGTYEQYF
once TRBD2 14 TRBJ2-7 TRBV7-2 TGTGCCAGCAGCTCCGGACTAGGGTATTACGAGCAGTACTTC CASSSGLGYYEQYF
- - 16 TRBJ2-1 TRBV7-9 TGTGCCAGCAGGCCCGGGACTGGACAGAATCTCCTTGAGCAGTTCTTC CASRPGTGQNLLEQFF
- TRBD2 15 TRBJ2-1 TRBV7-7 TGTGCCAGCAGCTACAACCTAGCGGGATTCAATGAGCAGTTCTTC CASSYNLAGFNEQFF
- - 15 TRBJ1-4 TRBV6-5 TGTGCCAGCAGCCCAGGCTTTCAGGGGAATGAAAAACTGTTTTTT CASSPGFQGNEKLFF
- - 16 TRBJ2-3 TRBV5-5 TGTGCCAGCAGCTATCCCAGGGTCCCCGGGCCAGATACGCAGTATTTT CASSYPRVPGPDTQYF
- - 14 TRBJ2-3 TRBV7-3 TGTGCCAGCAGCCCCACCTTTAACACAGATACGCAGTATTTT CASSPTFNTDTQYF
- - 14 TRBJ2-3 TRBV7-2 TGTGCCAGCAGCTTAGGTTCCCGTTCGGATACGCAGTATTTT CASSLGSRSDTQYF
- TRBD2 16 TRBJ2-7 TRBV3-1/TRBV3-2 TGTGCCAGCAGCCCCAGTCCCGGGACTATCTCCTACGAGCAGTACTTC CASSPSPGTISYEQYF
- - 17 TRBJ2-1 TRBV19 TGTGCCAGTAGCTGGGCGGGCTTAACGAGCTCCTACAATGAGCAGTTCTTC CASSWAGLTSSYNEQFF
- - 17 TRBJ2-7 TRBV21-1 TGTGCCAGCAGCAAAGAGAAGAAGGGACAGGGTATCTACGAGCAGTACTTC CASSKEKKGQGIYEQYF
- - 15 TRBJ2-1 TRBV10-1 TGCGCCAGCAGTGAGTCATGGGGGACGGGAGTTGAGCAGTTCTTC CASSESWGTGVEQFF
- - 14 TRBJ2-7 TRBV6-2/TRBV6-3 TGTGCCAGCAGTCGGACAGAGGCTTACTACGAGCAGTACTTC CASSRTEAYYEQYF
- - 16 TRBJ2-2 TRBV11-3 TGTGCCAGCAGCGATCAGGGATTTTACAACACCGGGGAGCTGTTTTTT CASSDQGFYNTGELFF
- TRBD1 15 TRBJ2-7 TRBV7-8 TGTGCCAGCAGCTTCCGGACAGGGGGCGCCTACGAGCAGTACTTC CASSFRTGGAYEQYF
few - 13 TRBJ1-1 TRBV6-5 TGTGCCATATGGCGGGATCTGAACACTGAAGCTTTCTTT CAIWRDLNTEAFF
- TRBD1 16 TRBJ1-4 TRBV15 TGTGCCACCAGCAGGGGCAGGGGGGGGCGCACTGAAAAACTGTTTTTT CATSRGRGGRTEKLFF
- - 18 TRBJ2-6 TRBV18 TGTGCCAGCTCACCAAGGTCAGGTGAAGGGATCGGGGCCAACGTCCTGACTTTC CASSPRSGEGIGANVLTF
- - 17 TRBJ1-6 TRBV11-2 TGTGCCAGCAGCTTAGGAGGAGCTGGAATTGGCGGTTCACCCCTCCACTTT CASSLGGAGIGGSPLHF
- - 18 TRBJ1-5 TRBV19 TGTGCCAGTAGTATATCCCCGCCGCTACGGGGCGGCAATCAGCCCCAGCATTTT CASSISPPLRGGNQPQHF
- - 15 TRBJ2-7 TRBV5-5 TGTGCCAGCAGCTTGAGGGGTTCCGGGACGGGGGAGCAGTACTTC CASSLRGSGTGEQYF
- - 16 TRBJ2-3 TRBV21-1 TGTGCCAGCAGCAAAGGCAGGCACTCCCTCACAGATACGCAGTATTTT CASSKGRHSLTDTQYF
- TRBD2 16 TRBJ2-3 TRBV9 TGTGCCAGCAGCGTGAAAGCGGGAGGGCCCTCAGATACGCAGTATTTT CASSVKAGGPSDTQYF
few - 11 TRBJ1-2 TRBV6-2/TRBV6-3 TGTGCCAGCAGTGCGAACTATGGCTACACCTTC CASSANYGYTF
- - 12 TRBJ2-5 TRBV28 TGTGCCAGCAGTCCCCGTGGGGAGACCCAGTACTTC CASSPRGETQYF
- TRBD1 15 TRBJ2-1 TRBV27 TGTGCCAGCAGTGTCCGGGACAGGGGCTACAATGAGCAGTTCTTC CASSVRDRGYNEQFF
- - 17 TRBJ2-3 TRBV5-1 TGCGCCAGCAGCTCTTACCCGACAGGTGGAGTGACAGATACGCAGTATTTT CASSSYPTGGVTDTQYF
- - 14 TRBJ1-1 TRBV5-1 TGCGCCAGCCCTGGAGACAGTCCGAACACTGAAGCTTTCTTT CASPGDSPNTEAFF
once TRBD1 16 TRBJ1-2 TRBV29-1 TGCAGCGTTCGCCACCAACCGGGACAGGGATTTAAAGACTACACCTTC CSVRHQPGQGFKDYTF